The 7 T cell receptor beta chains below all came from one sample that was sequenced in a study of T-cell memory formation after mild COVID-19. TCRdb ran MiXCR on the 5' RACE reads and lists one entry per CDR3 protein. The sample includes roughly 200,000 distinct CDR3 sequences, approximately 16% of them seen just once. Sequenced sample: PBMCs or a T cell subset sorted from them (not recorded which). All receptors come from an adult woman who had mild COVID-19 (a few samples of this study predate the infection). Cell type and time point are not known.

In its sample, this clonotype was seen a few times. The chain recombines TRBV18 with TRBJ2-3; D might be TRBD2 (5 bases). CDR3 size: 16 residues. Deletions cut 2 bases from V and 0 bases from J, with 12 bases between. Germline assignment: CDR1 KGHSH and CDR2 LQKENI. As DNA, the CDR3 is TGTGCCAGCTCACCAACCCTAGCTCCGAGCACAGATACGCAGTATTTT. Its protein is CASSPTLAPSTDTQYF. Full variable domain (missing parts from reference TRBV18 and TRBJ2-3): NAGVMQNPRHLVRRRGQEARLRCSPMKGHSHVYWYRQLPEEGLKFMVYLQKENIIDESGMPKERFSAEFPKEGPSILRIQQVVRGDSAAYFCASSPTLAPSTDTQYFGPGTRLTVL.

V gene TRBV4-2 combines with J gene TRBJ2-1; D is possibly TRBD2 (6 bases). From germline, CDR1 is LGHNA and CDR2 YNFKEQ. The CDR3 loop spans 17 amino acids. V shed 0 bases and J shed 0 bases, with 12 bases lying between them. The DNA for the CDR3 is TGTGCCAGCAGCCAAGATGGATTAGCGGTCTCCTACAATGAGCAGTTCTTC. Residues: CASSQDGLAVSYNEQFF.

This clonotype was found a few times. J is TRBJ1-2 and V is TRBV20-1; the match to TRBD1 covers 9 bases. The V gene's germline CDR1 is DFQATT and CDR2 SNEGSKA (reference sequence). The ends lost 3 bases at V and 2 bases at J; junction bases unmatched: 7. The CDR3 is 15 residues long. DNA for the CDR3: TGCAGTGCTAGTCTATACGGACAGGGGAACTATGGCTACACCTTC. It is translated as CSASLYGQGNYGYTF.

The chain employs TRBV5-1 and TRBJ2-3; 7 bases fit TRBD1. With V trimmed by 3 bases and J by 4 bases, 8 bases remained unmatched. Germline CDR1 and CDR2: SGHRS and YFSETQ. The CDR3 contains 15 residues. The CDR3 sequence: CASSSGTVRADTQYF. The CDR3 nucleotides read TGCGCCAGCAGCTCAGGGACAGTCAGGGCAGATACGCAGTATTTT.

The chain recombines TRBV4-3 with TRBJ2-1; TRBD1 agrees at 10 bases. CDR1 and CDR2 from the germline V gene are LGHNA and YSLEER. CDR3 length: 16 amino acids. V lost 0 bases and J lost 8; bases outside the gene matches: 7. The CDR3 DNA sequence: TGCGCCAGCAGCCAAGAACGGACAGGGGGGTTGGATGAGCAGTTCTTC. It yields the protein CASSQERTGGLDEQFF.

This clonotype appeared a few times. The chain recombines TRBV6-5 with TRBJ1-3; 7 nucleotides match TRBD1. Germline trimming cut 2 bases from V and 8 bases from J; bases unmatched to any gene: 9. Looked up from germline, CDR1 is MNHEY and CDR2 is SVGAGI. The CDR3 loop spans 15 amino acids. This CDR3 is CASSYGGQIVDTIYF. In DNA form, the CDR3 reads TGTGCCAGCAGTTACGGGGGACAGATCGTAGACACCATATATTTT.

The chain combines TRBV12-3 or TRBV12-4 with TRBJ2-6; no clear D. Trimming removed 8 bases at V and 0 bases at J, with 14 bases between. The CDR3 has 16 amino acids. The CDR3 here is CASGGTLISGANVLTF. CDR3 DNA sequence: TGTGCCAGCGGTGGCACGTTAATCTCTGGGGCCAACGTCCTGACTTTC.